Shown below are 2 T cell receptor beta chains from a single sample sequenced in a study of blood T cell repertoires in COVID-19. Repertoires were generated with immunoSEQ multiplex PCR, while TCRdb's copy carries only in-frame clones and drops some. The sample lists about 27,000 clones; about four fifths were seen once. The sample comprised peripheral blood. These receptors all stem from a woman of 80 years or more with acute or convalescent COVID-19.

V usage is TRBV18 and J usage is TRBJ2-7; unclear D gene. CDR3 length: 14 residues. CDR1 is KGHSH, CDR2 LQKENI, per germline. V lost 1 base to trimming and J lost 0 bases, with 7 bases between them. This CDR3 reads CASSPLPSSYEQYF. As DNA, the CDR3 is TGTGCCAGCTCACCACTCCCCAGCTCCTACGAGCAGTACTTC.

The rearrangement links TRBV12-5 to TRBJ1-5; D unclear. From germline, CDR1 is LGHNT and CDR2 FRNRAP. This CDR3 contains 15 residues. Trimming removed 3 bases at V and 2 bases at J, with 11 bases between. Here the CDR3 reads CASGLGGSRNQPQHF. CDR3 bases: TGTGCTAGTGGTTTAGGAGGATCCCGCAATCAGCCCCAGCATTTT.